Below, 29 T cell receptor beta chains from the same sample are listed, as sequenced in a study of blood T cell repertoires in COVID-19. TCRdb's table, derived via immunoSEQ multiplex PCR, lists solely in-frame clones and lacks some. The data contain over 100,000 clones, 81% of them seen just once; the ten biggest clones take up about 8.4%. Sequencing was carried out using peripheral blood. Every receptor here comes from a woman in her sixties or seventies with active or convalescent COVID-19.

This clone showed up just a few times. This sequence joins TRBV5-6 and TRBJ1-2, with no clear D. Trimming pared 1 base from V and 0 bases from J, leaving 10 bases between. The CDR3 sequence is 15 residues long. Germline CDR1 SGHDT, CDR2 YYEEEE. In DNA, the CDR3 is TGTGCCAGCAGCTTGTGGAGGGTTTCTAACTATGGCTACACCTTC. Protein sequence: CASSLWRVSNYGYTF.

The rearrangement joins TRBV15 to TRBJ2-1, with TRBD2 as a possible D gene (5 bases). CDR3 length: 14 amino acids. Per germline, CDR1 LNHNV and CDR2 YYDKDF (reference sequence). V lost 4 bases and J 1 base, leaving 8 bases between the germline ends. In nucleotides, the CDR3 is TGTGCCACCAGCACCGGACTGTCCTACAATGAGCAGTTCTTC. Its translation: CATSTGLSYNEQFF.

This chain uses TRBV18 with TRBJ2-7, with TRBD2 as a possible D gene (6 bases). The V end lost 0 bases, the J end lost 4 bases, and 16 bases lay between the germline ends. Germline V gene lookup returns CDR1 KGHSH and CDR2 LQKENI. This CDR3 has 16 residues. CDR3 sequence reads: CASSPPGTPGGYEQYF. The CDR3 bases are TGTGCCAGCTCACCACCCGGGACCCCCGGGGGATACGAGCAGTACTTC.

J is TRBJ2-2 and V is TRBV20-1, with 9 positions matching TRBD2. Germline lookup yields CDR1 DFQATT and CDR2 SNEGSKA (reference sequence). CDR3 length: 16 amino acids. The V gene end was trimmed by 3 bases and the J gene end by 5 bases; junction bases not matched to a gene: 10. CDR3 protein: CSASGIASGTTGELFF. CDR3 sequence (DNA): TGCAGTGCTAGTGGGATAGCTAGCGGGACTACCGGGGAGCTGTTTTTT.

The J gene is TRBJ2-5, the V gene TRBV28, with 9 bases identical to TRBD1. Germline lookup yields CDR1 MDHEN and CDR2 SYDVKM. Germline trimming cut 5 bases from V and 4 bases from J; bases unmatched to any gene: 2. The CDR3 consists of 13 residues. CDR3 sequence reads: CASSLTGGETQYF. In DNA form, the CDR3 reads TGTGCCAGCAGTCTGACAGGGGGAGAGACCCAGTACTTC.

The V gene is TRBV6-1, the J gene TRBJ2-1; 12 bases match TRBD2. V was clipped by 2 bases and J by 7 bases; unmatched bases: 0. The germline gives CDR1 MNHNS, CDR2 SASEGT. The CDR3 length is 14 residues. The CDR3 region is CASSELAGGNEQFF. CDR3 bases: TGTGCCAGCAGTGAACTAGCGGGAGGGAATGAGCAGTTCTTC.

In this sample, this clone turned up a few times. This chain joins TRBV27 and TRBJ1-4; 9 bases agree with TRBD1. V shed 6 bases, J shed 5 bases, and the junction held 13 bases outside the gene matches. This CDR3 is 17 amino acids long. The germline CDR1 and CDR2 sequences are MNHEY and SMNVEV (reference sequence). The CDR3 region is CASSGALRQGGNEKLFF. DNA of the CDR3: TGTGCCAGCAGCGGTGCCCTAAGACAGGGGGGAAATGAAAAACTGTTTTTT.

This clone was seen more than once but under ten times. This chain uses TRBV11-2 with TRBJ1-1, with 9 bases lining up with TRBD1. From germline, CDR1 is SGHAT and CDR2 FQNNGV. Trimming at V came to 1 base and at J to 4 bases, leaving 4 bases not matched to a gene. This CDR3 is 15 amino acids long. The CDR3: CASSLGWTGVTEAFF. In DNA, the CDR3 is TGTGCCAGCAGCTTAGGCTGGACAGGGGTCACTGAAGCTTTCTTT.

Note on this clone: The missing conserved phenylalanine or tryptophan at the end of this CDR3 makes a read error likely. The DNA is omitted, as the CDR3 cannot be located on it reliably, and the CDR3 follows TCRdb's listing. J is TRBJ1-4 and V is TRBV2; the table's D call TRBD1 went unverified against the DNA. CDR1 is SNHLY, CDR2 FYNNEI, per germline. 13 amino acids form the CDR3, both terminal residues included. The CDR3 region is CASSEAAGTPVML.

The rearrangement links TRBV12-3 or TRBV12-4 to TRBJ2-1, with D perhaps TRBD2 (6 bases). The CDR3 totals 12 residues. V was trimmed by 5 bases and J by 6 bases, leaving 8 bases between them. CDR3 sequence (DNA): TGTGCCAGCAGTGTGACTAGCAATGAGCAGTTCTTC. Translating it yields CASSVTSNEQFF.

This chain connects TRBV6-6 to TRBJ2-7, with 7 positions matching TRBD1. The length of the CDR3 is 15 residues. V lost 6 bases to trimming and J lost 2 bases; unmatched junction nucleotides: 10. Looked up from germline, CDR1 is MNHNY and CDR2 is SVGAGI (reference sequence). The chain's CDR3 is CASRNDRARPYEQYF. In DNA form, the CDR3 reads TGTGCCAGCAGAAACGACAGGGCCAGGCCCTACGAGCAGTACTTC.

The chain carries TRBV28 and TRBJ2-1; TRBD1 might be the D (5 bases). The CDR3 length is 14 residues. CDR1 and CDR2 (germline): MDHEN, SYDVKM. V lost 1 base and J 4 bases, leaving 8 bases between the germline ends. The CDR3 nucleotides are TGTGCCAGCAGTTTATTGGGGCGATACAATGAGCAGTTCTTC. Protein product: CASSLLGRYNEQFF.

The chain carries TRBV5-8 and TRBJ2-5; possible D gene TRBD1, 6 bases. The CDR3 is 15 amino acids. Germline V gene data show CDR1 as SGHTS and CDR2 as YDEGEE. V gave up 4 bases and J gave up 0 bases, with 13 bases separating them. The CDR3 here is CASSPRDTHQETQYF. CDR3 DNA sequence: TGTGCCAGCAGCCCGAGGGACACCCACCAAGAGACCCAGTACTTC.

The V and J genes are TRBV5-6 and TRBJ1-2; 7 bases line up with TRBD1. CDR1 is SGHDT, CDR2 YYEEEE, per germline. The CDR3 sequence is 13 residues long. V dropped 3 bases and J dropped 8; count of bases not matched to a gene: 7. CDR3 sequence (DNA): TGTGCCAGCAGCTGGACAGGAACTGAGGGCTACACCTTC. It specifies CASSWTGTEGYTF.

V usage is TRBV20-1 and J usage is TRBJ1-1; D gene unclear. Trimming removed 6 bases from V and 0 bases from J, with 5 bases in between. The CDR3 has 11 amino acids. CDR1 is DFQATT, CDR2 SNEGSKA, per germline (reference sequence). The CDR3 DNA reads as TGCAGTGCCGAGTTGAACACTGAAGCTTTCTTT. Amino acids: CSAELNTEAFF.

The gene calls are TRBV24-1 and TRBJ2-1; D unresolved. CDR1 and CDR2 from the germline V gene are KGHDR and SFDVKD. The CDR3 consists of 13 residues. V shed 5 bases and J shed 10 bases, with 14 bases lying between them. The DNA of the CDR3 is TGTGCCACCAGTGGTCTGGAGATGAGCGAGCAGTTCTTC. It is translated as CATSGLEMSEQFF.

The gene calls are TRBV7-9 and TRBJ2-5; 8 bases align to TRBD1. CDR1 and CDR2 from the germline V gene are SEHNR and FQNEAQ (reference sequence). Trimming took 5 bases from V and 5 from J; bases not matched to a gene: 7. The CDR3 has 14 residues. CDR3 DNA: TGTGCCAGCAGCCCCAGGGGGCAAGAGGAGACCCAGTACTTC. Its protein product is CASSPRGQEETQYF.

The CDR3 sequence: CASRIQGYGYTF. As DNA, the CDR3 is TGTGCCAGCAGGATACAGGGCTATGGCTACACCTTC. This chain uses TRBV28 with TRBJ1-2; D perhaps matches TRBD1 (6 bases). Germline V gene lookup returns CDR1 MDHEN and CDR2 SYDVKM. V shed 6 bases and J shed 4 bases, with 9 bases lying between them. CDR3 length equals 12 residues.

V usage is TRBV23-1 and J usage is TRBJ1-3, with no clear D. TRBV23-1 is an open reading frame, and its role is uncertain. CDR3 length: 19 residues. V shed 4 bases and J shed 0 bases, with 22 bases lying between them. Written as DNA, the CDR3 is TGCGCCAGCAGTCTTCAATCTCTAGACGGTAACATCTCTGGAAACACCATATATTTT. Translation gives CASSLQSLDGNISGNTIYF.

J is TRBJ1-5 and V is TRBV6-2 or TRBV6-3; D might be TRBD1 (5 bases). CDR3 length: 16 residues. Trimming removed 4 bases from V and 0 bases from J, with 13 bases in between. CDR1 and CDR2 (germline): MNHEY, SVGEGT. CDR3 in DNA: TGTGCCAGCAGTTCCACCCAGGGTAGTAGCAATCAGCCCCAGCATTTT. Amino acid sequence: CASSSTQGSSNQPQHF.

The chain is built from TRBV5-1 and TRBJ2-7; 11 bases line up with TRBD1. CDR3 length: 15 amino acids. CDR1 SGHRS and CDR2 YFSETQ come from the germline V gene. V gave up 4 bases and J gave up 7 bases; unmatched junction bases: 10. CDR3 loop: CASSGLGQGAGEQYF. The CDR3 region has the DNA TGCGCCAGCAGCGGCCTCGGACAGGGGGCTGGGGAGCAGTACTTC.

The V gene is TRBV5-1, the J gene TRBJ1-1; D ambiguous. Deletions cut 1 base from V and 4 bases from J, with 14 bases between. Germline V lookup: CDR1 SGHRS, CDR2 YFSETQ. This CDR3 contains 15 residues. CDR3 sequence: CASSLFFGDTTEAFF. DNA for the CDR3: TGCGCCAGCAGCTTGTTCTTCGGGGATACCACTGAAGCTTTCTTT.

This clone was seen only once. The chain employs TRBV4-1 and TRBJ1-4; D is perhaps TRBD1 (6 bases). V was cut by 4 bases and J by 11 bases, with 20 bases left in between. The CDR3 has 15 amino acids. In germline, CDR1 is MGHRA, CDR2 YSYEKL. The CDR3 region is CASSPGGTGKMKLFF. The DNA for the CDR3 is TGCGCCAGCAGCCCGGGGGGCACTGGGAAAATGAAACTGTTTTTT.

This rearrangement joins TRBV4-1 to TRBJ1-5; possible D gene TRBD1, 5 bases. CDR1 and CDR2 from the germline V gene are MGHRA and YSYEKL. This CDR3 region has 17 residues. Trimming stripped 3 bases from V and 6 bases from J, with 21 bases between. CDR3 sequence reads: CASSQAGSQIIGQPQHF. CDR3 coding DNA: TGCGCCAGCAGCCAGGCAGGGTCCCAGATAATAGGTCAGCCCCAGCATTTT.

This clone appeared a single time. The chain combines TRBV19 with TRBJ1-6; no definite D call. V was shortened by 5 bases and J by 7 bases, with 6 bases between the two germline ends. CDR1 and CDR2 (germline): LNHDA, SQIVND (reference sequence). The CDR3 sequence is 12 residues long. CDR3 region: CASSSLNSPLHF. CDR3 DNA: TGTGCCAGTAGTTCACTCAATTCACCCCTCCACTTT. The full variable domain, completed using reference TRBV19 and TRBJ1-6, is DGGITQSPKYLFRKEGQNVTLSCEQNLNHDAMYWYRQDPGQGLRLIYYSQIVNDFQKGDIAEGYSVSREKKESFPLTVTSAQKNPTAFYLCASSSLNSPLHFGNGTRLTVT.

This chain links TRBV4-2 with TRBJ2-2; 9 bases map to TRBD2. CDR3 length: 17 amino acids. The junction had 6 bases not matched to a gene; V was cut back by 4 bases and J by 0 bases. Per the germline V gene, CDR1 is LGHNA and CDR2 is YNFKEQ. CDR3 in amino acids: CASSPRIAGANTGELFF. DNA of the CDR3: TGTGCCAGCAGCCCCCGCATAGCGGGGGCGAACACCGGGGAGCTGTTTTTT.

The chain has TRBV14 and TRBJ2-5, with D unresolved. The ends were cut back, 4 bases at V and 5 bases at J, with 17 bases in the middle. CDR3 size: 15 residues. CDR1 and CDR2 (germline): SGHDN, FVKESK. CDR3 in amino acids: CASSPRDTQSETQYF. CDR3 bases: TGTGCCAGCAGCCCCAGAGACACCCAGTCGGAGACCCAGTACTTC.

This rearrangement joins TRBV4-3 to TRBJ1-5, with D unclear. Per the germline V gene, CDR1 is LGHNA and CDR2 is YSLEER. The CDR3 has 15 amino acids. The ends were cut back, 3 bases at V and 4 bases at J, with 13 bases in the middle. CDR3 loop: CASSQVPGGNQPQHF. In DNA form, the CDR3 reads TGCGCCAGCAGCCAGGTTCCAGGAGGGAATCAGCCCCAGCATTTT.

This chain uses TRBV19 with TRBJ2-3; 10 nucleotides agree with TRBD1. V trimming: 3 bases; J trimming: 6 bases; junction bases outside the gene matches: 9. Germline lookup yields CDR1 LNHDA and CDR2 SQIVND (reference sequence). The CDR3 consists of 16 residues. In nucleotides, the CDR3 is TGTGCCAGTAGTATCCCCGGGACAGGGGAATTGGATACGCAGTATTTT. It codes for CASSIPGTGELDTQYF.